This T cell receptor (beta chain) derives from a study of blood T cell repertoires in COVID-19. Looking at the study overall: Spain, Italy and the United States supplied samples that represented acute and convalescent COVID-19. Nucleic acid was either cDNA or gDNA, and it came from T cells, B-cell-depleted T cells, or PBMCs.

Profiled with immunoSEQ multiplex PCR; TCRdb holds only in-frame clones, not every one. The profile covers tens of thousands of clones, with approximately 82% appearing a single time and around 22% taken by the ten largest. The sequence derives from a woman aged 45-60 years with acute or convalescent COVID-19. Sequences were obtained from peripheral blood.

CDR3 residues: CASSFLSGAGGETQYF. CDR3 DNA sequence: TGTGCCAGCAGTTTCCTTAGCGGGGCGGGAGGGGAGACCCAGTACTTC. The chain employs TRBV6-2 or TRBV6-3 and TRBJ2-5; 9 nucleotides line up with TRBD2. The ends lost 4 bases at V and 5 bases at J; junction bases unmatched: 11. Per the germline V gene, CDR1 is MNHEY and CDR2 is SVGEGT. The length of the CDR3 is 16 residues.